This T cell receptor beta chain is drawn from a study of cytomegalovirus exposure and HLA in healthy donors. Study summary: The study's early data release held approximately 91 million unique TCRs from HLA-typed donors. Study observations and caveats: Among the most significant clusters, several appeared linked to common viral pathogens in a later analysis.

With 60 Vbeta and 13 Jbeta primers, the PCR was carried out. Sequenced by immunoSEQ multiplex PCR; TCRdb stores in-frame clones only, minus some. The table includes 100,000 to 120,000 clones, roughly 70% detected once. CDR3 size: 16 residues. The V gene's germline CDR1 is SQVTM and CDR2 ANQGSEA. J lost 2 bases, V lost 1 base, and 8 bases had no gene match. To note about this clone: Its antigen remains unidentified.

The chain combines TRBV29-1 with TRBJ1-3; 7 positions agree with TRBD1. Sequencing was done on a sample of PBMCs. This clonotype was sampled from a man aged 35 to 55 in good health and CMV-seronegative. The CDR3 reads CSVEGQGVGAGNTIYF. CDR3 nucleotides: TGCAGCGTTGAAGGACAGGGAGTCGGTGCTGGAAACACCATATATTTT.